The clone carrying this T cell receptor beta chain has just one count. The data are from a study of CD8 T cells in Susac syndrome. Deletions cut 2 bases from V and 2 bases from J, with 5 bases between. CDR1 and CDR2 (germline): MDHEN, SYDVKM. The CDR3 contains 13 residues. Reverse transcription of roughly 0.45 to 1 ug RNA used random hexamers. An immunoSEQ multiplex PCR generated amplified TCR beta CDR3 products spanning 54 Vbeta and 13 Jbeta. TCRdb reprocessed the immunoSEQ multiplex PCR reads with MiXCR, giving one entry per CDR3 protein. The sample yields around 150,000 distinct CDR3 sequences, roughly 95% seen once. CD8+ and CD4+ T cells circulating in blood were sequenced for TCR beta. TEMRA cells were FACS-enriched, unlike CD8+ and CD4+ T cells, which were negatively isolated.

This receptor was obtained from a human donor with multiple sclerosis. The specimen was CD4+ T cells from PBMCs. The rearrangement joins TRBV28 to TRBJ2-3, with D uncertain. For the CDR3, the DNA is TGTGCCAGCAGTTTAGCTGTCACAGATACGCAGTATTTT. This encodes CASSLAVTDTQYF.